These T cell receptor beta chains were read from a single sample in a study of blood T cells in healthy people across ages. A single record per CDR3 protein comes from TCRdb applying MiXCR to the 5' RACE reads. The sample has about 1.6 million distinct CDR3 sequences, 30% to 35% seen once. Sequencing was done on a sample of blood. The receptors originated from a woman aged 30 to 39 in good health. Each CDR3 is given with its conserved first and last residue. D genes are given only for firm matches. The size of a clone is reported for some rows only, either as once, few or many, or as a class for expanded clones.

TRBJ2-7	TRBV4-1	.	.	CASSQVPGIYEQYF	TGCGCCAGCAGCCAAGTCCCAGGGATCTACGAGCAGTACTTC
TRBJ1-1	TRBV6-2/TRBV6-3	.	.	CANSTANTEAFF	TGTGCCAACAGTACAGCGAACACTGAAGCTTTCTTT
TRBJ2-3	TRBV11-2	.	TRBD2	CVSSLDPPSGGATDTQYF	TGTGTCAGCAGCTTAGATCCTCCTAGCGGGGGGGCCACAGATACGCAGTATTTT
TRBJ2-5	TRBV20-1	.	TRBD2	CSASFGGGAKTQYF	TGCAGTGCTAGTTTTGGCGGGGGGGCGAAGACCCAGTACTTC
TRBJ2-7	TRBV29-1	.	.	CSVFVYNEQYF	TGCAGCGTTTTTGTTTACAATGAGCAGTACTTC
TRBJ2-7	TRBV4-1	few	.	CASSQGMGAREQYF	TGCGCCAGCAGCCAAGGAATGGGGGCGAGGGAGCAGTACTTC
TRBJ2-7	TRBV15	.	TRBD2	CATSRDRGGSHEQYF	TGTGCCACCAGCAGAGATAGAGGCGGGAGTCACGAGCAGTACTTC
TRBJ1-2	TRBV28	few	TRBD1	CASRPQTGVYGYTF	TGTGCCAGCAGACCCCAGACAGGGGTCTATGGCTACACCTTC
TRBJ1-2	TRBV20-1	.	.	CSAGPEDNYGYTF	TGCAGTGCCGGACCGGAAGATAACTATGGCTACACCTTC
TRBJ2-5	TRBV29-1	few	.	CSVELQETQYF	TGCAGCGTTGAACTCCAAGAGACCCAGTACTTC
TRBJ2-3	TRBV10-3	many	TRBD2	CAVRGELADTQYF	TGTGCAGTACGGGGGGAGTTGGCAGATACGCAGTATTTT
TRBJ2-1	TRBV4-1	.	TRBD2	CASSRERAGGPGNEQFF	TGCGCCAGCAGCCGAGAGCGAGCGGGAGGGCCCGGCAATGAGCAGTTCTTC
TRBJ2-7	TRBV3-1	few	.	CACSRSHEQYF	TGTGCCTGCAGCCGGTCCCACGAGCAGTACTTC
TRBJ1-1	TRBV2	.	TRBD1	CASSPTGYRDEAFF	TGTGCCAGCAGCCCGACAGGGTATAGGGATGAAGCTTTCTTT
TRBJ1-1	TRBV4-1	few	.	CASSQEWGEGTTEAFF	TGCGCCAGCAGCCAAGAATGGGGTGAGGGGACCACTGAAGCTTTCTTT
TRBJ2-1	TRBV9	.	TRBD1	CASSAQGVENNEQFF	TGTGCCAGCAGCGCACAGGGGGTGGAAAACAATGAGCAGTTCTTC
TRBJ2-7	TRBV4-2	many	TRBD2	CASSFDPGTSDYEQYF	TGTGCCAGCAGCTTCGACCCCGGGACTAGCGACTACGAGCAGTACTTC
TRBJ2-6	TRBV6-1	.	.	CASEQFGGANVLTF	TGTGCCAGTGAGCAATTCGGTGGGGCCAACGTCCTGACTTTC
TRBJ1-5	TRBV20-1	.	.	CSARGQPLGPQHF	TGCAGTGCTAGAGGGCAGCCCTTAGGGCCCCAGCATTTT
TRBJ1-5	TRBV6-2/TRBV6-3	.	.	CASSSGLIGNQPQHF	TGTGCCAGCAGTTCCGGGCTTATCGGCAATCAGCCCCAGCATTTT
TRBJ2-7	TRBV29-1	few	.	CSVATGESAEQYF	TGCAGCGTTGCTACCGGGGAATCTGCCGAGCAGTACTTC
TRBJ2-3	TRBV5-1	.	TRBD1	CASSPGAGGSTDTQYF	TGCGCCAGCAGCCCTGGGGCAGGGGGTAGCACAGATACGCAGTATTTT
TRBJ2-5	TRBV30	.	.	CAWSVYRAWSGKETQYF	TGTGCCTGGAGTGTCTACAGGGCCTGGTCGGGCAAAGAGACCCAGTACTTC
TRBJ2-1	TRBV7-9	.	.	CASSFRTDNEQFF	TGTGCCAGCAGCTTTAGGACGGACAATGAGCAGTTCTTC
TRBJ2-7	TRBV28	.	.	CASSLISWTVPYEQYF	TGTGCCAGCAGTTTAATCTCGTGGACGGTCCCCTACGAGCAGTACTTC
TRBJ1-2	TRBV12-3/TRBV12-4	few	.	CASSPQGNGQGYTF	TGTGCCAGCAGTCCCCAGGGGAACGGTCAGGGCTACACCTTC
TRBJ2-3	TRBV29-1	many	TRBD1	CSAGQGTDTQYF	TGCAGCGCTGGACAGGGCACAGATACGCAGTATTTT
TRBJ2-5	TRBV5-1	few	TRBD1	CASSLEGTATQYF	TGCGCCAGCAGCTTGGAAGGGACAGCAACCCAGTACTTC
TRBJ2-7	TRBV4-1	.	.	CASSQAGLLFNEQYF	TGCGCCAGCAGCCAAGCGGGACTCCTGTTCAACGAGCAGTACTTC
TRBJ1-5	TRBV7-2	few	.	CASSLQTMVDQPQHF	TGTGCCAGCAGCCTCCAAACAATGGTTGACCAGCCCCAGCATTTT
TRBJ2-1	TRBV27	.	TRBD2	CASSRFSGETCSEQFF	TGTGCCAGCAGCCGTTTTAGCGGGGAAACGTGCAGTGAGCAGTTCTTC
TRBJ1-5	TRBV6-5	.	.	CASSYSSRRQYSNQPQHF	TGTGCCAGCAGTTACTCGTCCCGGCGCCAATATAGCAATCAGCCCCAGCATTTT
TRBJ2-1	TRBV3-1	few	.	CASSQDTRVGEQFF	TGTGCCAGCAGCCAAGATACCAGGGTTGGGGAGCAGTTCTTC
TRBJ1-1	TRBV5-1	few	TRBD1	CASSWTGSSGTEAFF	TGCGCCAGCAGCTGGACAGGTTCTTCGGGCACTGAAGCTTTCTTT
TRBJ2-5	TRBV20-1	few	TRBD2	CSAPSPASGSVGTQYF	TGCAGTGCGCCAAGCCCCGCTAGCGGGAGTGTCGGGACCCAGTACTTC
TRBJ1-2	TRBV6-5	few	.	CASSYSAGEINYGYTF	TGTGCCAGCAGTTACTCAGCGGGGGAGATCAACTATGGCTACACCTTC
TRBJ2-3	TRBV6-1	.	TRBD2	CASSRLAGPLSTQYF	TGTGCCAGCAGTCGACTAGCGGGGCCCCTAAGTACGCAGTATTTT
TRBJ1-2	TRBV14	.	.	CASSQDTTPHYGYTF	TGTGCCAGCAGCCAAGATACGACGCCCCACTACGGCTACACCTTC
TRBJ2-7	TRBV6-5	few	.	CASSYDSLHLYEQYF	TGTGCCAGCAGTTACGACTCTCTACACCTTTACGAGCAGTACTTC
TRBJ1-2	TRBV7-8	.	.	CASSRETPYGYTF	TGTGCCAGCAGCAGGGAGACACCCTATGGCTACACCTTC
TRBJ1-1	TRBV27	.	TRBD1	CASRQGWVTEAFF	TGTGCCAGCAGACAGGGGTGGGTAACTGAAGCTTTCTTT
TRBJ2-5	TRBV4-1	few	.	CASSHTFRLETQYF	TGCGCCAGCAGCCATACTTTCCGCCTAGAGACCCAGTACTTC